One sample yielded the 30 T cell receptor beta chains listed below, sequenced in a study of T cell clones after liver transplantation. Profiling relied on immunoSEQ multiplex PCR, and the TCRdb table lists in-frame clones only, not all of them. Of roughly 120,000 clones in the sample, about nine tenths were seen once. This sample comprised CD4+ T cells from blood, obtained 12 months after liver transplant. These receptors originate from a human patient who received a liver transplant. Some of these T cells may belong to the graft donor.

V and J are TRBV13 and TRBJ2-1; possible D gene TRBD1, 5 bases. This CDR3 is built from 15 residues. Germline V gene data show CDR1 as PRHDT and CDR2 as FYEKMQ (reference sequence). Trimming took off 8 bases at V and 0 bases at J, with 14 bases between the two ends. The CDR3 spells CASHSGSGSYNEQFF. For the CDR3, the DNA is TGTGCCAGCCATTCAGGGTCGGGCTCCTACAATGAGCAGTTCTTC.

The rearrangement joins TRBV11-3 to TRBJ2-2; 14 bases are a match to TRBD2. The V gene end was trimmed by 5 bases and the J gene end by 4 bases; junction bases not matched to a gene: 6. Germline values: CDR1 SGHNT, CDR2 YENEEA. The CDR3 is 17 amino acids. The CDR3 DNA sequence: TGTGCCAGCAGCACCAGACTAGCGGGAGGGATCACCGGGGAGCTGTTTTTT. Its translation is CASSTRLAGGITGELFF.

V and J are TRBV5-1 and TRBJ1-3; TRBD1 matches 7 bases. Losses at the gene ends were 0 bases for V and 4 bases for J; bases not matched to a gene: 4. Germline CDR1 and CDR2: SGHRS and YFSETQ. The CDR3 length is 15 residues. CDR3 region: CASSLGQGLGNTIYF. The CDR3 coding sequence is TGCGCCAGCAGCTTGGGACAGGGATTAGGAAACACCATATATTTT.

Note on this clone: One end of the junction fails to match germline, which may point to a read error. The chain links TRBV28 to TRBJ2-7, with D perhaps matching TRBD1 or TRBD2 (5 bases each). The CDR3 contains 13 residues. CDR1 is MDHEN and CDR2 is SYDVKM in the germline V gene. DNA for the CDR3: TGTGCCAGCAGTTTAATGGGTGAGTCGGGACCCAGCTTC. Amino acids: CASSLMGESGPSF.

CDR3 residues: CASSAGGTSGRDEQFF. Written as DNA, the CDR3 is TGTGCCAGCAGTGCAGGTGGGACTAGCGGGAGGGATGAGCAGTTCTTC. V gene TRBV6-6 combines with J gene TRBJ2-1, with 16 bases aligning to TRBD2. The CDR3 covers 16 residues. The J segment lost 8 bases and the V segment lost 5 bases, leaving 6 bases of the junction unmatched. Germline assignment: CDR1 MNHNY and CDR2 SVGAGI (reference sequence).

The V call is TRBV9, the J call TRBJ2-1; D unclear. Germline lookup yields CDR1 SGDLS and CDR2 YYNGEE. The CDR3 extends over 13 amino acids. V lost 1 base, J lost 4 bases, and 6 bases lay in between. CDR3 coding DNA: TGTGCCAGCAGCGTACGGGCATACAATGAGCAGTTCTTC. Its protein is CASSVRAYNEQFF. Full variable domain (outside the CDR3, taken from reference TRBV9 and TRBJ2-1): DSGVTQTPKHLITATGQRVTLRCSPRSGDLSVYWYQQSLDQGLQFLIQYYNGEERAKGNILERFSAQQFPDLHSELNLSSLELGDSALYFCASSVRAYNEQFFGPGTRLTVL.

The V and J genes are TRBV19 and TRBJ2-2, with D perhaps matching TRBD1 (5 bases). Deletions cut 3 bases from V and 8 bases from J, with 10 bases between. Per the germline V gene, CDR1 is LNHDA and CDR2 is SQIVND (reference sequence). This CDR3 has 13 amino acids. The CDR3 DNA reads as TGTGCCAGTAGTATGCAGGGATCAGGGGAGCTGTTTTTT. This sequence encodes CASSMQGSGELFF.

The rearrangement joins TRBV6-1 to TRBJ1-2, with unresolved D. The CDR3 extends over 13 amino acids. Germline V gives CDR1 MNHNS, CDR2 SASEGT. V was clipped by 2 bases and J by 7 bases, with 11 bases between them. The CDR3 loop is CASSESPRRGYTF. CDR3 DNA sequence: TGTGCCAGCAGTGAAAGCCCTCGCCGTGGCTACACCTTC.

The genes are TRBV11-3 and TRBJ2-3, with D tentatively TRBD1 (6 bases). This CDR3 has 14 residues. The V end was cut by 5 bases, the J end by 4 bases, with 13 bases between. Germline V gene sequence: CDR1 SGHNT, CDR2 YENEEA. The CDR3 region is CASSPGSGADTQYF. In DNA form, the CDR3 reads TGTGCCAGCAGCCCGGGCTCAGGGGCAGATACGCAGTATTTT.

In its sample, this clone was seen once. The rearrangement joins TRBV5-1 to TRBJ1-2, with 10 bases aligning to TRBD1. Germline V gene data show CDR1 as SGHRS and CDR2 as YFSETQ. The CDR3 runs to 14 residues. With 3 bases clipped from V and 4 bases from J, the junction kept 3 bases outside the gene matches. The CDR3 spells CASSSTGGSYGYTF. Written as DNA, the CDR3 is TGCGCCAGCAGCTCGACAGGGGGCTCCTATGGCTACACCTTC.

In this sample, this clone turned up a few times. The chain links TRBV9 to TRBJ2-1; D ambiguous. The V end was cut by 3 bases, the J end by 0 bases, with 13 bases between. The germline CDR1 and CDR2 sequences are SGDLS and YYNGEE. This CDR3 is 16 amino acids long. CDR3 residues: CASSAPGHSSYNEQFF. CDR3 bases: TGTGCCAGCAGCGCCCCGGGCCATAGCTCCTACAATGAGCAGTTCTTC.

This clone was detected only once. This chain connects TRBV11-2 to TRBJ2-7; D perhaps matches TRBD2 (5 bases). This CDR3 comprises 12 residues. Germline values: CDR1 SGHAT, CDR2 FQNNGV. Trimming left V 3 bases short and J 3 bases short, with 6 bases between. CDR3 region: CASSFRGYEQYF. CDR3 nucleotide sequence: TGTGCCAGCAGCTTTCGGGGCTACGAGCAGTACTTC.

This sequence joins TRBV14 and TRBJ2-4, with D uncertain. The length of the CDR3 is 13 residues. Germline assignment: CDR1 SGHDN and CDR2 FVKESK. Trimming left V 3 bases short and J 6 bases short, with 9 bases between. The CDR3 nucleotides read TGTGCCAGCAGCCACCGCGAAGTAAACATTCAGTACTTC. Translated, it gives CASSHREVNIQYF.

V usage is TRBV30 and J usage is TRBJ2-1, with TRBD2 matching 14 bases. V lost 1 base, J lost 9 bases, and 11 bases stayed unmatched. CDR1 is GTSNPN, CDR2 SVGIG, per germline (reference sequence). The CDR3 has 17 amino acids. The CDR3 region is CAWSARLAGGPLSEQFF. The CDR3 nucleotides are TGTGCCTGGAGTGCAAGACTAGCGGGAGGGCCTCTGAGTGAGCAGTTCTTC.

This clone was recorded once. The rearrangement links TRBV15 to TRBJ2-2, with a tentative D call TRBD1 (5 bases). V lost 6 bases to trimming and J lost 4 bases, with 9 bases between them. This CDR3 comprises 13 residues. Germline CDR1 and CDR2: LNHNV and YYDKDF (reference sequence). CDR3 protein: CATRQVATGELFF. In DNA, the CDR3 is TGTGCCACCAGACAGGTGGCCACCGGGGAGCTGTTTTTT.

This clone was found once. The chain couples TRBV6-5 to TRBJ1-4; D is unresolved. This CDR3 has 14 residues. Trimming took off 7 bases at V and 8 bases at J, with 17 bases between the two ends. Germline V gives CDR1 MNHEY, CDR2 SVGAGI. CDR3 protein: CASKPMGSDEKLFF. CDR3 DNA: TGTGCCAGCAAACCTATGGGGTCGGACGAAAAACTGTTTTTT.

This chain uses TRBV5-1 with TRBJ2-1; 9 bases map to TRBD2. CDR3 length: 16 residues. Germline CDR1 is SGHRS and CDR2 is YFSETQ. The V gene end was trimmed by 2 bases and the J gene end by 5 bases; junction bases not matched to a gene: 8. CDR3 coding DNA: TGCGCCAGCAGCTTATCAAGCGGGAGGACCAACAATGAGCAGTTCTTC. Encoded protein: CASSLSSGRTNNEQFF.

The chain couples TRBV28 to TRBJ1-2; D remains ambiguous. This CDR3 spans 13 amino acids. V was trimmed by 6 bases and J by 7 bases, leaving 15 bases between them. CDR1 is MDHEN, CDR2 SYDVKM, per germline. The chain's CDR3 is CASSTALYGGYTF. The CDR3 bases are TGTGCCAGCAGCACTGCCCTATATGGTGGCTACACCTTC.

The V and J genes are TRBV7-2 and TRBJ2-5; possible D gene TRBD2, 6 bases. CDR1 and CDR2 from the germline V gene are SGHTA and FQGNSA. V was clipped by 0 bases and J by 3 bases, with 17 bases between them. This CDR3 is built from 17 residues. The CDR3 is CASSLAVHSRGEETQYF. CDR3 in DNA: TGTGCCAGCAGCTTAGCGGTCCATTCCCGCGGGGAAGAGACCCAGTACTTC.

The J gene is TRBJ1-4, the V gene TRBV10-3; D is perhaps TRBD1 (5 bases). Germline loops: CDR1 ENHRY, CDR2 SYGVKD. The CDR3 length is 14 residues. V shed 8 bases and J shed 4 bases, with 14 bases lying between them. The CDR3 bases are TGTGCCATCGGGACGACGGAGAATAATGAAAAACTGTTTTTT. Its protein product is CAIGTTENNEKLFF.

This clone was detected a few times. This chain uses TRBV6-1 with TRBJ2-1; D might be TRBD2 (6 bases). Germline loops: CDR1 MNHNS, CDR2 SASEGT. CDR3 length: 17 amino acids. V lost 4 bases and J lost 0, with 16 bases in between. Here the CDR3 reads CASSAESSASSYNEQFF. The CDR3 DNA reads TGTGCCAGCAGTGCCGAATCTAGCGCAAGCTCCTACAATGAGCAGTTCTTC.

The CDR3 here is CASSLGEGVTYEQYF. The DNA of the CDR3 is TGTGCCAGCAGCCTGGGGGAGGGCGTTACTTACGAGCAGTACTTC. This sequence joins TRBV27 and TRBJ2-7; 7 bases agree with TRBD2. This CDR3 spans 15 amino acids. After removal of 6 bases from V and 4 bases from J, the junction contained 12 bases not matched to a gene. Germline V gene lookup returns CDR1 MNHEY and CDR2 SMNVEV (reference sequence).

This chain links TRBV2 with TRBJ2-5; 12 nucleotides align to TRBD2. The ends lost 7 bases at V and 4 bases at J; junction bases unmatched: 7. The CDR3 is 15 amino acids. The germline V gene encodes CDR1 SNHLY and CDR2 FYNNEI. The CDR3: CASKLLAGGTETQYF. CDR3 sequence (DNA): TGTGCCAGCAAGCTACTAGCGGGAGGAACAGAGACCCAGTACTTC.

In the case of this clone: This same CDR3 is encoded by further DNA sequences in the sample. This chain connects TRBV5-1 to TRBJ2-5; 14 nucleotides line up with TRBD2. Germline V gene sequence: CDR1 SGHRS, CDR2 YFSETQ. This CDR3 comprises 15 residues. V dropped 4 bases and J dropped 3; count of bases not matched to a gene: 2. CDR3 DNA sequence: TGCGCCAGCAGCAGGGGACTAGCGGGAGAAGAGACCCAGTACTTC. Translated, it gives CASSRGLAGEETQYF.

This chain connects TRBV6-1 to TRBJ2-1; 12 bases agree with TRBD2. The CDR3 length is 19 residues. The V segment lost 4 bases and the J segment 1 base; nucleotides outside the gene matches: 11. Germline loops: CDR1 MNHNS, CDR2 SASEGT. This CDR3 reads CASSASGTSGWGSYNEQFF. The CDR3 DNA sequence: TGTGCCAGCAGTGCTTCTGGGACTAGCGGGTGGGGATCCTACAATGAGCAGTTCTTC.

The genes are TRBV7-9 and TRBJ2-7; 10 bases agree with TRBD2. Germline V gene lookup returns CDR1 SEHNR and CDR2 FQNEAQ (reference sequence). The CDR3 extends over 15 amino acids. V lost 4 bases, J lost 1 base, and 4 bases stayed unmatched. The CDR3 spells CASSWTAGGSYEQYF. The CDR3 coding sequence is TGTGCCAGCAGCTGGACAGCGGGAGGGTCCTACGAGCAGTACTTC.

The genes are TRBV11-2 and TRBJ2-5; TRBD1 matches at 8 bases. The V gene end was trimmed by 5 bases and the J gene end by 5 bases; junction bases not matched to a gene: 7. This CDR3 region has 14 residues. Germline assignment: CDR1 SGHAT and CDR2 FQNNGV. This CDR3 reads CASSPGQGGETQYF. The CDR3 DNA reads as TGTGCCAGCAGCCCTGGACAGGGTGGCGAGACCCAGTACTTC.

The chain links TRBV7-9 to TRBJ2-7; D not resolved. This CDR3 contains 13 residues. Germline V gene lookup returns CDR1 SEHNR and CDR2 FQNEAQ (reference sequence). Trimming stripped 5 bases from V and 0 bases from J, with 8 bases between. The CDR3 DNA is TGTGCCAGCAGCATGACTGGCTCCTACGAGCAGTACTTC. It yields the protein CASSMTGSYEQYF.

The chain employs TRBV28 and TRBJ2-7, with 10 nucleotides matching TRBD1. The V and J ends lost 7 bases and 5 bases, in that order; junction bases with no gene match: 8. The CDR3 has 14 residues. Looked up from germline, CDR1 is MDHEN and CDR2 is SYDVKM. Here the CDR3 DNA reads TGTGCCAGCAAGACAGGGGGCGCCCAGAACGAGCAGTACTTC. Amino acids: CASKTGGAQNEQYF.

This chain uses TRBV5-3 with TRBJ1-4; 7 bases match TRBD1. TRBV5-3 is flagged as an ORF with uncertain function. The V segment lost 2 bases and the J segment 3 bases; nucleotides outside the gene matches: 10. The CDR3 has 17 residues. CDR3 amino acids: CARSLQGMLVANEKLFF. Written as DNA, the CDR3 is TGTGCCAGAAGCTTACAGGGGATGCTTGTTGCTAATGAAAAACTGTTTTTT.